Each of the 5 T cell receptor beta chains below was sequenced from the same sample in a study of shared clonotypes between healthy human individuals (dated by TCRdb to about 2020). The receptor library was made with the immunoSEQ multiplex PCR assay. TCRdb carries this immuneACCESS record with in-frame sequences only. Its versions omit some clonotypes, under half of them owing to an unresolved V gene in the studies checked, with the rest unexplained. The sample yields under 600,000 clones; roughly 98% were counted once. The ten largest account for approximately 0.3% of the sample. For the CD8 naive samples, CD45RO-negative cells were positively selected for CCR7, yielding a CD45RA+CCR7+ population from which TemRA cells were excluded. Sequencing was performed on naive CD8+ T cells sorted from blood. Reading the label with the study, this specimen's cell subset or site is: CD45RA+CCR7+. These receptors were collected from a man younger than 45 in good health.

The chain couples TRBV2 to TRBJ2-1; no definite D call. The CDR3 runs to 12 residues. Per the germline V gene, CDR1 is SNHLY and CDR2 is FYNNEI. V lost 7 bases and J lost 8, with 12 bases in between. CDR3 amino acids: CASIGPLHEQFF. The DNA for the CDR3 is TGTGCCAGCATAGGACCCCTCCATGAGCAGTTCTTC.

This sequence joins TRBV6-1 and TRBJ1-1; TRBD1 aligns across 9 bases. V shed 6 bases, J shed 4 bases, and the junction held 6 bases outside the gene matches. CDR1 is MNHNS, CDR2 SASEGT, per germline. The CDR3 covers 14 residues. CDR3 residues: CASREPGQGTEAFF. The CDR3 DNA follows: TGTGCCAGCAGGGAGCCGGGACAGGGCACTGAAGCTTTCTTT.

This clone was counted once. CDR3 nucleotides: TGCGCCAGCAGCTTGACAGACGGATCGGACCAGCCCCAGCATTTT. This codes for CASSLTDGSDQPQHF. V is TRBV5-1 and J is TRBJ1-5; D remains ambiguous. V lost 1 base to trimming and J lost 7 bases, with 15 bases between them. The CDR3 loop spans 15 amino acids. The germline CDR1 and CDR2 sequences are SGHRS and YFSETQ.

The chain joins TRBV5-1 to TRBJ2-3; 8 nucleotides line up with TRBD1. The CDR3 length is 16 residues. Germline lookup yields CDR1 SGHRS and CDR2 YFSETQ. The V gene end was trimmed by 0 bases and the J gene end by 2 bases; junction bases not matched to a gene: 5. The CDR3 protein is CASSLGQGRTTDTQYF. CDR3 sequence (DNA): TGCGCCAGCAGCTTGGGACAGGGGAGGACCACAGATACGCAGTATTTT.

The rearrangement uses TRBV28 and TRBJ1-1, with D unclear. The CDR3 is 13 residues long. Deletions cut 5 bases from V and 3 bases from J, with 10 bases between. From germline, CDR1 is MDHEN and CDR2 SYDVKM. The CDR3: CASSPDGDTEAFF. The DNA for the CDR3 is TGTGCCAGCAGTCCGGATGGGGACACTGAAGCTTTCTTT. The whole variable domain, remainder taken from reference TRBV28 and TRBJ1-1, is DVKVTQSSRYLVKRTGEKVFLECVQDMDHENMFWYRQDPGLGLRLIYFSYDVKMKEKGDIPEGYSVSREKKERFSLILESASTNQTSMYLCASSPDGDTEAFFGQGTRLTVV.